This paragraph reports one T cell receptor (beta chain). The antigen is unknown. The donors belonged to the roughly 110-subject validation cohort, separate from the approximately 670-subject first cohort. Sequencing was performed with immunoSEQ multiplex PCR; in TCRdb, only in-frame clones are kept and a portion is missing. Of around 74,000 clones in the sample, approximately 80% were seen once. This sample was taken from a study of cytomegalovirus exposure and HLA in healthy donors. Overall study context: A later analysis reported the 100 to 150 validation repertoires used the same platform as the 550 to 700 first-cohort repertoires.

CDR1 and CDR2 (germline): SGHRS, YFSETQ. V was pared by 3 bases and J by 0 bases, with 6 bases of the junction left unmatched. There are 19 residues in the CDR3. Study-level findings and limits: Some TCR beta chains (approximately 180 of them) were listed as cytomegalovirus-associated. Rare TCR sequences dominated, though some public TCRs recurred in many donors.

The sequence was collected from a man aged 30-40 years in good health and CMV-seronegative. The chain has TRBV5-1 and TRBJ2-6; TRBD2 aligns across 13 bases. The sample consisted of PBMCs. The CDR3, as DNA: TGCGCCAGCAGCTCGTTGGGACTAGCGGGACTCTCTGGGGCCAACGTCCTGACTTTC. Amino acids: CASSSLGLAGLSGANVLTF. Looking up the rest from reference TRBV5-1 and TRBJ2-6 gives the full variable domain: KAGVTQTPRYLIKTRGQQVTLSCSPISGHRSVSWYQQTPGQGLQFLFEYFSETQRNKGNFPGRFSGRQFSNSRSEMNVSTLELGDSALYLCASSSLGLAGLSGANVLTFGAGSRLTVL.